This TCR beta chain was found in a study of blood T cells in healthy people across ages. A second PCR, run for about 7 to 11 cycles, used a sample-barcoded 5' primer plus a J-beta primer mix. In TCRdb, the 5' RACE reads were re-called with MiXCR into one record per CDR3 protein. The table has nearly 1 million distinct CDR3 sequences, about 53% seen once. The CDR3 totals 17 residues. The chain has TRBV21-1 and TRBJ2-5; the table calls TRBD1, which could not be checked here. TRBV21-1 is listed as a pseudogene. The TCR originated in an older woman in good health. Input material: blood. The CDR3 nucleotides are TGTGCCAGCAGCAAAGACCGGGACAGGGGTTCATCAGAGACCCAGTACTTC. It codes for CASSKDRDRGSSETQYF.